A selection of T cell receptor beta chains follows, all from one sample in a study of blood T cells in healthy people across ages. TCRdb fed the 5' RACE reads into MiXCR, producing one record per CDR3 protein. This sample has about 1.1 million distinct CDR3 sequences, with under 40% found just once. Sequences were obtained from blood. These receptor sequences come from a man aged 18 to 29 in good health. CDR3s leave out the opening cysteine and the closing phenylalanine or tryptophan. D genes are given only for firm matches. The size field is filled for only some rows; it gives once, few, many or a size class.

ASSAAGSQETQY - TRBJ2-5 - TRBV9
SAYEDRGFEQF many TRBJ2-1 TRBD1 TRBV20-1
ASSGGLAGVDTQY many TRBJ2-3 TRBD2 TRBV9
AWRGTGDPSNQPQH few TRBJ1-5 - TRBV30
SALGLAASPNNEQF few TRBJ2-1 TRBD2 TRBV20-1
ASSPVAGNQPQH - TRBJ1-5 - TRBV12-3/TRBV12-4
ASILLDETQY - TRBJ2-5 - TRBV5-1
ASSQEEAGVNEQF few TRBJ2-1 - TRBV4-2
SAPPGQGVYEQY few TRBJ2-7 TRBD1 TRBV20-1
ANSWTSTNTGELF - TRBJ2-2 - TRBV5-1